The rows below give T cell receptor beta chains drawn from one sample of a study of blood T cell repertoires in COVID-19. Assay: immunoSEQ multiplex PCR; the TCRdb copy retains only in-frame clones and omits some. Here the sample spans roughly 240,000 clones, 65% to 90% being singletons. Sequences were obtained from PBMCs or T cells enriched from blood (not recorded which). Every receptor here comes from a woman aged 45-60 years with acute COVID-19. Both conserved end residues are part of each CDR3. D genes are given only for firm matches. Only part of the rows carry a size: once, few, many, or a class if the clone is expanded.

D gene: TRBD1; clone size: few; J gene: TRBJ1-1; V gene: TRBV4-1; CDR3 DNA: TGCGCCAGCAGCCAAGGTCCCGACAGGGCGACATATGAAGCTTTCTTT; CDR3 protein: CASSQGPDRATYEAFF
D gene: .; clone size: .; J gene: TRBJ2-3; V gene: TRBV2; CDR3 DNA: TGTGCCAGCAACGAGAATACGCAGTATTTT; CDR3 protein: CASNENTQYF
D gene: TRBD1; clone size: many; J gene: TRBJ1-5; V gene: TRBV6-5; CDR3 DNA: TGTGCCAGCAGTTACTCCCGGACAGGGAATCAGCCCCAGCATTTT; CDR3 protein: CASSYSRTGNQPQHF
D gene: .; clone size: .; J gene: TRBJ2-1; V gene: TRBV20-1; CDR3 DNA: TGCAGTGCCCCCGGTGGAGATCAGCAGTTCTTC; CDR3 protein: CSAPGGDQQFF
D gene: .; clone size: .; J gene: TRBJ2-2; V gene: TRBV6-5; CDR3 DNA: TGTGCCAGCAGTTACTCCCTCGCGAACACCGGGGAGCTGTTTTTT; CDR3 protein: CASSYSLANTGELFF
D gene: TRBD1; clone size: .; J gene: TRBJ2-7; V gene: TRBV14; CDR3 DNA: TGTGCCAGCAGCCCGGGACAGGGCTCCTACGAGCAGTACTTC; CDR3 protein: CASSPGQGSYEQYF
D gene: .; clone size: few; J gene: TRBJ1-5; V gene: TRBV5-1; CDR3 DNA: TGCGCCAGCAGCCTGGCAGGGTCCCAGCCCCAGCATTTT; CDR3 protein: CASSLAGSQPQHF
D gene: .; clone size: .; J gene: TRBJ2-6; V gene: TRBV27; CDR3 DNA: TGTGCCAGCAGAGGCCTGATTGACACAGGGTCCGGGGCCAACGTCCTGACTTTC; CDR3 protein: CASRGLIDTGSGANVLTF
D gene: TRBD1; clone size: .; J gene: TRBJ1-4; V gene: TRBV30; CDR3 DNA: TGTGCCTGGAGTCGGGGACAGATGAATGAAAAACTGTTTTTT; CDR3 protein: CAWSRGQMNEKLFF
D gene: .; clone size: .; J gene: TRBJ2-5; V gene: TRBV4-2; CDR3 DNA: TGTGCCAGCAGCCAAGAAGATGGCAGAAATCAAGAGACCCAGTACTTC; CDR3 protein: CASSQEDGRNQETQYF
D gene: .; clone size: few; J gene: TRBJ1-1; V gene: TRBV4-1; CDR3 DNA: TGCGCCAGCAGCCAAGGGGACAACCCGAACACTGAAGCTTTCTTT; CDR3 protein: CASSQGDNPNTEAFF
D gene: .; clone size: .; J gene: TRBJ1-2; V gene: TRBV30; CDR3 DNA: TGTGCCTGGAACGGGGGACTCCATCTCTCTGGCTACACCTTC; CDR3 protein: CAWNGGLHLSGYTF
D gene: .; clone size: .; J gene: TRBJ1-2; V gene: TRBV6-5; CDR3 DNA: TGTGCCAGCAGTTACTCCATACCTAGTCGGGGCTACACCTTC; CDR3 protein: CASSYSIPSRGYTF
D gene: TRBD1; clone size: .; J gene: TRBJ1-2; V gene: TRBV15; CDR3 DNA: TGTGCCACCAGCCGACAGGGCGGGTACGGCTACACCTTC; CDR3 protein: CATSRQGGYGYTF
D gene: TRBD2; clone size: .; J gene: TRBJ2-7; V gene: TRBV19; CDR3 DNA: TGTGCCAGTAGAGCGGGGAGCTCCTACGAGCAGTACTTC; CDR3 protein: CASRAGSSYEQYF
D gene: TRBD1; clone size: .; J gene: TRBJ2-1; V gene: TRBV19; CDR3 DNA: TGTGCCAGTAGCACCCCTGGGGGACAGGGGGCGAGGAATGAGCAGTTCTTC; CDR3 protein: CASSTPGGQGARNEQFF
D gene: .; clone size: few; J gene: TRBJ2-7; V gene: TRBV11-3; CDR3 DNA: TGTGCCAGCAGCCAGCCACCGGGCTACGAGCAGTACTTC; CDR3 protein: CASSQPPGYEQYF
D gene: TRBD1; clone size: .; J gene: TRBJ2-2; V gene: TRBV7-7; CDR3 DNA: TGTGCTAGCAGAGGGGGGACAGGGGCCACCGGGGAGCTGTTTTTT; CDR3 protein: CASRGGTGATGELFF
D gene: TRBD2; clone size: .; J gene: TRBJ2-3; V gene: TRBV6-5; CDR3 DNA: TGTGCCAGCAGTTACCCGAGCGGGGGAGGCAAAGCCACGCAGTATTTT; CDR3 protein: CASSYPSGGGKATQYF
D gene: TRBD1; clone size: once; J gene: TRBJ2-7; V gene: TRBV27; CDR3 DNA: TGTGCCAGCAGTTTAGGACAGGGGGCTTTTGTGCAGTACTTC; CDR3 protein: CASSLGQGAFVQYF
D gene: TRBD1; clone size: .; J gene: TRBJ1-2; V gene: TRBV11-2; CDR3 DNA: TGTGCCAGCAGCTGGGGGGACAGGGGGCGAGACACCTTC; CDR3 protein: CASSWGDRGRDTF
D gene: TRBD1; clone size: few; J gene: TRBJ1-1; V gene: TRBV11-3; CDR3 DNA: TGTGCCAGCAGCCCGGGGCAGGGGGCGGGCACTGAAGCTTTCTTT; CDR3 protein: CASSPGQGAGTEAFF
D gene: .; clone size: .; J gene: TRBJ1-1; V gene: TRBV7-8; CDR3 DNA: TGTGCCAGCAGCCGGACCCGGGGCACTGAAGCTTTCTTT; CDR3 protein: CASSRTRGTEAFF
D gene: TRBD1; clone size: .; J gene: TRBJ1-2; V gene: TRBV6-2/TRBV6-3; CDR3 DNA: TGTGCCAGCAGCGACAGGGGGGTCTATGGCTACACCTTC; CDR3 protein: CASSDRGVYGYTF
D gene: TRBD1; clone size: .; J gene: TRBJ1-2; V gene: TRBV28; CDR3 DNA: TGTGCCAGCAGATCAGGGGGAGGCTATGGCTACACCTTC; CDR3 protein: CASRSGGGYGYTF
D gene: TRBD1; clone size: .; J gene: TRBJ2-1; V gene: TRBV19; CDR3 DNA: TGTGCCAGTAGTAGGACAGGGGTCAATGAGCAGTTCTTC; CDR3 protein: CASSRTGVNEQFF
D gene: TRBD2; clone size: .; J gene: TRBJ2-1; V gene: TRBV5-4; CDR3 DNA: TGTGCCAGCAGCTTTTCTCTAGCGGGTGAGCAGTTCTTC; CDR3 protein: CASSFSLAGEQFF
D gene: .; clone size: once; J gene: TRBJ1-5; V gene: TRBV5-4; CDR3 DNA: TGTGCCAGCAGCCTTAATAGCAATCAGCCCCAGCATTTT; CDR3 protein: CASSLNSNQPQHF
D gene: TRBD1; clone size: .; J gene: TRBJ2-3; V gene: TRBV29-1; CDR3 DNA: TGCAGCGCTCTCCCCGGGACAGGGGTTGGAGATACGCAGTATTTT; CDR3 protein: CSALPGTGVGDTQYF
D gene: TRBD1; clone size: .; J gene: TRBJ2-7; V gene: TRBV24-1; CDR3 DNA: TGTGCCACCAGTGACGGACAGGGCTACGAGCAGTACTTC; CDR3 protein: CATSDGQGYEQYF
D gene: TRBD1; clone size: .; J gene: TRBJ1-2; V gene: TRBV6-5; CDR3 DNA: TGTGCCAGCAGAACAGGGGGAGTGGCTGGCGGCTACACCTTC; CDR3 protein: CASRTGGVAGGYTF
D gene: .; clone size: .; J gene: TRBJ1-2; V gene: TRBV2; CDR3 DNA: TGTGCCAGCAGTGAAGGGACAGAGTATGGCTACACCTTC; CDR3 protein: CASSEGTEYGYTF
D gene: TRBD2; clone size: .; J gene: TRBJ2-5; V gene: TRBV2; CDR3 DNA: TGTGCCAGCAGTGAGGGACTAGGGGAGACCCAGTACTTC; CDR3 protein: CASSEGLGETQYF
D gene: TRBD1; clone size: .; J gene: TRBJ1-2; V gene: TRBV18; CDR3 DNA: TGTGCCAGCTCACCTCCAGGGGGCGAGAACTATGGCTACACCTTC; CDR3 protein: CASSPPGGENYGYTF
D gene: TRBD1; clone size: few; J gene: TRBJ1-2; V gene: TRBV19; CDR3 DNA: TGTGCCAGTTCCCGACAGGGGGCGGGTGGCTACACCTTC; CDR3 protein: CASSRQGAGGYTF
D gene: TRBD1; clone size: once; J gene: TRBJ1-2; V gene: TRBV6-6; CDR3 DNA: TGTGCCAGCAGTTACCAAGGTTCGGGGACAGGGGATGGCTACACCTTC; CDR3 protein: CASSYQGSGTGDGYTF
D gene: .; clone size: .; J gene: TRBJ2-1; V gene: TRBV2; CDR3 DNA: TGTGCCAGCAGGGGTTATAAGACAGCAGGAGACAATGAGCAGTTCTTC; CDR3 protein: CASRGYKTAGDNEQFF
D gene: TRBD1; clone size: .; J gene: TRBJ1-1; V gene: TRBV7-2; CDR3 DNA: TGTGCCAGCAGCTCCTATCCGGGACAGGGGAACACTGAAGCTTTCTTT; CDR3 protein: CASSSYPGQGNTEAFF
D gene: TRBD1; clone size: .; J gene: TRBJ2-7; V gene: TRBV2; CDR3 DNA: TGTGCCAGCAGCACAGGGGCCTCCTACGAGCAGTACTTC; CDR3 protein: CASSTGASYEQYF
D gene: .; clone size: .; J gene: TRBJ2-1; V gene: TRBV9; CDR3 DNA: TGTGCCAGCAGCGTAGGGGCAGTTTCCTACAATGAGCAGTTCTTC; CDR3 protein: CASSVGAVSYNEQFF
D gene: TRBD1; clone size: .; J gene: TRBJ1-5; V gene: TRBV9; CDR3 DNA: TGTGCCAGCAGCGTGACAGGGAGCGGTCAGCCCCAGCATTTT; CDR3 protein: CASSVTGSGQPQHF
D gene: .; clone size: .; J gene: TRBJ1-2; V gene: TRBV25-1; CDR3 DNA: TGTGCCAGCAGTGGGTTCTCGAGAGACTATGGCTACACCTTC; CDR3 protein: CASSGFSRDYGYTF
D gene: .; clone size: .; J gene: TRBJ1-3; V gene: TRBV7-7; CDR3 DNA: TGTGCTAGCAGCTCTAACGCGGGTTCTGGAAACACCATATATTTT; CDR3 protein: CASSSNAGSGNTIYF
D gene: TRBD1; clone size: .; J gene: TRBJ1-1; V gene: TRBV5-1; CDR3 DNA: TGCGCCAGCAGCCCGTTTGGTGAACCGGGACAGGGGAGTACTGAAGCTTTCTTT; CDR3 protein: CASSPFGEPGQGSTEAFF
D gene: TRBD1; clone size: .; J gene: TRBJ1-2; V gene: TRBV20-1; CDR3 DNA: TGCAGTGCTAGTGACAGGGGGCGGAACTATGGCTACACCTTC; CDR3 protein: CSASDRGRNYGYTF
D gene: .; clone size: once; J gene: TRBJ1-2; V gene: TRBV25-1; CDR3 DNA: TGTGCCAGCAGTCCGCAGGGCAGACTCGGCTACACCTTC; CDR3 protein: CASSPQGRLGYTF
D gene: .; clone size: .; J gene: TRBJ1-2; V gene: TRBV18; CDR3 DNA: TGTGCCAGCTCCCAAAAGGAGAACTATGGCTACACCTTC; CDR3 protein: CASSQKENYGYTF
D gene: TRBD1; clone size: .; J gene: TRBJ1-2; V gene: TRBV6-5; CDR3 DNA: TGTGCCAGCAGTTACGGGGACAGGCAGGATGGCTACACCTTC; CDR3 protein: CASSYGDRQDGYTF
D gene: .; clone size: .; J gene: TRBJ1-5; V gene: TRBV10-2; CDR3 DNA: TGCGCCAGCAGTTCTAGTCATAGCAATCAGCCCCAGCATTTT; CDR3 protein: CASSSSHSNQPQHF
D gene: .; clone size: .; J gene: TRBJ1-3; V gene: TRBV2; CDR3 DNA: TGTGCCAGCAGTATGAGGGGGTCGGGAAACACCATATATTTT; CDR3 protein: CASSMRGSGNTIYF
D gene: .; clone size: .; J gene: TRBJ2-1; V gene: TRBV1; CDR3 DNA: TGCACCAGTTCTGGGGGGGCTCACTCCTACAATGAGCAGTTCTTC; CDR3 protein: CTSSGGAHSYNEQFF
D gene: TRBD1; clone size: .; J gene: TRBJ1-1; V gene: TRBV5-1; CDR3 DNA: TGCGCCAGCAGCCCCCTTACAGGGGCTGAAACTGAAGCTTTCTTT; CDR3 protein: CASSPLTGAETEAFF
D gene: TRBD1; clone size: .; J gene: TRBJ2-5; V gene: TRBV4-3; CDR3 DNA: TGCGCCAGCAGCCGCGGACAGGGTCAAGAGACCCAGTACTTC; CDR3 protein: CASSRGQGQETQYF
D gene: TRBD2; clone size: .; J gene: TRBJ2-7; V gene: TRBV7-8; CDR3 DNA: TGTGCCAGCAGCCCCCACATTCTCCGGTCTAGCGGGGGGGCACACGAGCAGTACTTC; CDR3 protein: CASSPHILRSSGGAHEQYF
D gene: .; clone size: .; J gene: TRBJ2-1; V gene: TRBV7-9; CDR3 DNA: TGTGCCAGCAGCTCTTCTAGCGTTGAGCAGTTCTTC; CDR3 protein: CASSSSSVEQFF